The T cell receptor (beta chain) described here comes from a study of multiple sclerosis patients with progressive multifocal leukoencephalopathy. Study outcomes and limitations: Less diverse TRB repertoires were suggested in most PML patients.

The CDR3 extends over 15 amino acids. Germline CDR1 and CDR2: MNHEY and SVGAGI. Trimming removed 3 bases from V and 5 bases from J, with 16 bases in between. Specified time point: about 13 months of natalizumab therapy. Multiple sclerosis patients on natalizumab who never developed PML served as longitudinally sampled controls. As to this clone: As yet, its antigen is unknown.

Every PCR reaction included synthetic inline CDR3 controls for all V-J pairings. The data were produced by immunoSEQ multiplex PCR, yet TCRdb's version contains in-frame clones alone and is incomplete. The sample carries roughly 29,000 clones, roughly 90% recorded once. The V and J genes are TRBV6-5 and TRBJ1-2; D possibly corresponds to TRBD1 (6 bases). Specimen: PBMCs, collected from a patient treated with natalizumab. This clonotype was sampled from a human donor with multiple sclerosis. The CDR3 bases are TGTGCCAGCAGTTATAGTCTTCAGGGGAGTTATGGCTACACCTTC. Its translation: CASSYSLQGSYGYTF.